These 21 T cell receptor beta chains were sequenced from one sample in a study of regulatory and conventional T cells in RAG deficiency. The assay was immunoSEQ multiplex PCR, and TCRdb's table has in-frame clones only and misses some. The table shows approximately 8,500 clones, with 70% to 90% occurring only once. This sample also appeared in a second study, on regulatory T cells. That paper notes: Amplification used 52 TRBV primers and 13 TRBJ primers.

Sequencing was carried out using CD8+ T cells sorted from blood. These receptors all stem from a human donor in good health.

The chain recombines TRBV5-5 with TRBJ2-3, with D uncertain. The CDR3 loop spans 17 amino acids. Deletions cut 6 bases from V and 0 bases from J, with 20 bases between. Germline CDR1 and CDR2: SGHKS and YYEKEE (reference sequence). DNA for the CDR3: TGTGCCAGCACCCGACTTGACCGAACAACTAGCACAGATACGCAGTATTTT. The encoded protein is CASTRLDRTTSTDTQYF.

This chain links TRBV7-8 with TRBJ2-1, with TRBD2 matching 10 bases. Germline trimming cut 5 bases from V and 3 bases from J; bases unmatched to any gene: 16. CDR1 SGHVS and CDR2 FQNEAQ come from the germline V gene. The CDR3 is made up of 19 amino acids. The CDR3 region has the DNA TGTGCCAGCAGCGGAGAGGCTAGCGGGAGTGGGGCGGTCTACAATGAGCAGTTCTTC. It codes for CASSGEASGSGAVYNEQFF.

The chain recombines TRBV5-1 with TRBJ2-1, with 13 bases identical to TRBD2. The CDR3 sequence is 16 residues long. V lost 4 bases to trimming and J lost 11 bases; unmatched junction nucleotides: 12. Germline V gene sequence: CDR1 SGHRS, CDR2 YFSETQ. Here the CDR3 reads CASSTPGLAGSNKQFF. The CDR3 DNA follows: TGCGCCAGCAGCACTCCGGGACTAGCGGGATCGAATAAGCAGTTCTTC. Looking up the rest from reference TRBV5-1 and TRBJ2-1 gives the full variable domain: KAGVTQTPRYLIKTRGQQVTLSCSPISGHRSVSWYQQTPGQGLQFLFEYFSETQRNKGNFPGRFSGRQFSNSRSEMNVSTLELGDSALYLCASSTPGLAGSNKQFFGPGTRLTVL.

This sequence joins TRBV29-1 and TRBJ2-7; a possible D gene is TRBD2 (6 bases). This CDR3 has 12 amino acids. V lost 4 bases and J lost 4, with 11 bases in between. The V gene's germline CDR1 is SQVTM and CDR2 ANQGSEA. The CDR3 spells CSVASGRYEQYF. In DNA form, the CDR3 reads TGCAGCGTTGCTTCAGGGAGGTACGAGCAGTACTTC.

V and J are TRBV30 and TRBJ1-1; 7 bases line up with TRBD1. CDR1 GTSNPN and CDR2 SVGIG come from the germline V gene (reference sequence). V lost 0 bases, J lost 6 bases, and 19 bases stayed unmatched. The CDR3 length is 18 residues. CDR3 protein: CAWSVNWFVTGLSPEAFF. Here the CDR3 DNA reads TGTGCCTGGAGTGTTAATTGGTTTGTGACAGGGCTTTCTCCTGAAGCTTTCTTT.

The sample holds a few counts of this clone. The V call is TRBV28, the J call TRBJ2-5, with D unresolved. V dropped 5 bases and J dropped 2 bases, with 12 bases sitting between them. The CDR3 consists of 14 residues. Germline V gene sequence: CDR1 MDHEN, CDR2 SYDVKM. CDR3 sequence: CASSRKEFQETQYF. The DNA of the CDR3 is TGTGCCAGCAGTCGTAAGGAATTTCAAGAGACCCAGTACTTC. Combining the CDR3 with reference TRBV28 and TRBJ2-5 gives the whole variable domain DVKVTQSSRYLVKRTGEKVFLECVQDMDHENMFWYRQDPGLGLRLIYFSYDVKMKEKGDIPEGYSVSREKKERFSLILESASTNQTSMYLCASSRKEFQETQYFGPGTRLLVL.

The chain uses TRBV7-9 and TRBJ1-1, with 7 bases fitting TRBD1. The CDR3 is made up of 14 amino acids. J was trimmed by 4 bases and V by 4 bases; bases with no gene match: 6. CDR1 and CDR2 (germline): SEHNR, FQNEAQ (reference sequence). The CDR3 protein is CASSSQGVGTEAFF. The CDR3, as DNA: TGTGCCAGCAGCTCTCAGGGGGTGGGCACTGAAGCTTTCTTT.

This clone was seen more than once but under ten times. This chain uses TRBV19 with TRBJ2-1; 7 bases line up with TRBD2. The CDR3 runs to 15 residues. After removal of 5 bases from V and 2 bases from J, the junction contained 6 bases not matched to a gene. Germline V gives CDR1 LNHDA, CDR2 SQIVND (reference sequence). CDR3 region: CASSPVAGPYNEQFF. The CDR3 coding sequence is TGTGCCAGTAGTCCAGTAGCGGGTCCCTACAATGAGCAGTTCTTC.

The gene calls are TRBV7-9 and TRBJ2-2; D is unresolved. Between the trimmed V and J ends, which lost 5 bases and 6 bases, there was a span of 13 bases. This CDR3 contains 14 residues. Germline CDR1 reads SEHNR; CDR2 reads FQNEAQ (reference sequence). The CDR3 protein is CASSTSKGAGELFF. DNA for the CDR3: TGTGCCAGCAGCACGTCCAAGGGCGCCGGGGAGCTGTTTTTT.

The V gene is TRBV30, the J gene TRBJ2-3; D gene unclear. This CDR3 contains 13 residues. Trimming stripped 2 bases from V and 4 bases from J, with 10 bases between. The germline gives CDR1 GTSNPN, CDR2 SVGIG (reference sequence). The CDR3 DNA sequence: TGTGCCTGGAGTCCACCAGCGTCAGATACGCAGTATTTT. It is translated as CAWSPPASDTQYF.

This clone was recorded once. This sequence joins TRBV4-2 and TRBJ2-2; possibly TRBD1 or TRBD2 for D (6 bases each). This CDR3 region has 16 residues. Germline-derived CDR1 and CDR2 are LGHNA and YNFKEQ. Deletions cut 1 base from V and 5 bases from J, with 14 bases between. CDR3 loop: CASSQGTGAWTGELFF. The CDR3 nucleotides are TGTGCCAGCAGCCAAGGGACGGGGGCGTGGACCGGGGAGCTGTTTTTT.

CDR3 loop: CASNQGQHYNSPLHF. CDR3 bases: TGTGCCAGTAATCAGGGACAGCACTATAATTCACCCCTCCACTTT. The V and J genes are TRBV19 and TRBJ1-6; 7 nucleotides align to TRBD1. CDR3 length: 15 amino acids. After removal of 7 bases from V and 3 bases from J, the junction contained 6 bases not matched to a gene. Germline V CDR1 and CDR2: LNHDA, SQIVND (reference sequence).

This clone was counted a single time. The rearrangement links TRBV9 to TRBJ2-3; D possibly uses TRBD1 or TRBD2 (6 bases each). V shed 0 bases and J shed 3 bases, with 14 bases lying between them. From germline, CDR1 is SGDLS and CDR2 YYNGEE. The CDR3 extends over 16 amino acids. The CDR3 DNA sequence: TGTGCCAGCAGCGTAGCCTTCCGGGGGCCGACAGATACGCAGTATTTT. This sequence encodes CASSVAFRGPTDTQYF.

This clone appeared once. The J gene is TRBJ2-5, the V gene TRBV7-9, with D unclear. Matching the DNA end better, TRBJ2-7 makes the J call doubtful. Germline CDR1 is SEHNR and CDR2 is FQNEAQ (reference sequence). This CDR3 is built from 14 residues. The CDR3 spells CASSSTPAVHEQYF. The CDR3 region has the DNA TGTGCCAGCAGCTCAACCCCGGCGGTACACGAGCAGTACTTC.

The chain uses TRBV20-1 and TRBJ1-1; no clear D. The CDR3 spans 10 residues. Germline V gives CDR1 DFQATT, CDR2 SNEGSKA (reference sequence). Deletions cut 5 bases from V and 6 bases from J, with 7 bases between. The CDR3 region is CSARSSEAFF. The CDR3, as DNA: TGCAGTGCTCGATCCTCTGAAGCTTTCTTT.

The V call is TRBV5-4, the J call TRBJ2-1; D remains ambiguous. This CDR3 is built from 15 residues. Trimming removed 0 bases from V and 2 bases from J, with 9 bases in between. The germline V gene encodes CDR1 SGHNT and CDR2 YYREEE (reference sequence). CDR3 residues: CASSLEGAAYNEQFF. CDR3 sequence (DNA): TGTGCCAGCAGCTTGGAGGGCGCCGCCTACAATGAGCAGTTCTTC. The full variable domain, in which reference TRBV5-4 and TRBJ2-1 provide the parts outside the CDR3, is ETGVTQSPTHLIKTRGQQVTLRCSSQSGHNTVSWYQQALGQGPQFIFQYYREEENGRGNFPPRFSGLQFPNYSSELNVNALELDDSALYLCASSLEGAAYNEQFFGPGTRLTVL.

The rearrangement links TRBV6-5 to TRBJ2-6; no definite D call. Germline values: CDR1 MNHEY, CDR2 SVGAGI. Trimming took off 2 bases at V and 0 bases at J, with 5 bases between the two ends. The CDR3 has 15 amino acids. CDR3: CASSYTNSGANVLTF. Written as DNA, the CDR3 is TGTGCCAGCAGTTACACCAACTCTGGGGCCAACGTCCTGACTTTC.

The chain couples TRBV6-1 to TRBJ2-7, with a weak D call TRBD2 (5 bases). The CDR3 extends over 15 amino acids. Germline loops: CDR1 MNHNS, CDR2 SASEGT. V was trimmed by 1 base and J by 4 bases, leaving 14 bases between them. For the CDR3, the DNA is TGTGCCAGCAGTGAAGAGTCTAGCTCCCCGTACGAGCAGTACTTC. Its translation is CASSEESSSPYEQYF.

The chain combines TRBV15 with TRBJ1-1, with D unresolved. From germline, CDR1 is LNHNV and CDR2 YYDKDF (reference sequence). This CDR3 contains 14 residues. The V end lost 1 base, the J end lost 0 bases, and 6 bases lay between the germline ends. CDR3 sequence: CATSRAQLNTEAFF. DNA for the CDR3: TGTGCCACCAGCAGAGCCCAGTTGAACACTGAAGCTTTCTTT.

V and J are TRBV19 and TRBJ2-1, with TRBD1 matching 7 bases. Losses at the gene ends were 8 bases for V and 5 bases for J; bases not matched to a gene: 15. The CDR3 covers 16 residues. Per the germline V gene, CDR1 is LNHDA and CDR2 is SQIVND (reference sequence). CDR3 DNA: TGTGCCAGTGCCGGGACAGAGTCAGAAACTAACAATGAGCAGTTCTTC. This codes for CASAGTESETNNEQFF.

DNA of the CDR3: TGTGCCAGCAGTGAAGACGAGCACTCGGGCCCCCTCCACTTT. Encoded protein: CASSEDEHSGPLHF. The rearrangement joins TRBV6-1 to TRBJ1-6, with D unresolved. This CDR3 contains 14 residues. Germline-derived CDR1 and CDR2 are MNHNS and SASEGT. V was pared by 1 base and J by 13 bases, with 14 bases between.